These T cell receptor beta chains were read from a single sample in a study of blood T cell repertoires in COVID-19. TCRdb keeps only in-frame clones here, not all; method: immunoSEQ multiplex PCR. The repertoire has hundreds of thousands of clones, roughly 88% of them found once; the top ten carry more than 1.4%. The sequencing input was peripheral blood. The receptors here all came from a woman younger than 45 with active or convalescent COVID-19. The CDR3 runs from the conserved cysteine through the conserved F or W. D genes are given only for firm matches. A row's size may be missing; if present it is once, few, many or a size class.

clone_size,d_call,v_call,j_call,cdr3_aa,cdr3_nt
.,TRBD2,TRBV19,TRBJ2-1,CASSIGSGGDNEQFF,TGTGCCAGTAGTATAGGAAGCGGGGGTGACAATGAGCAGTTCTTC
few,TRBD1,TRBV3-1/TRBV3-2,TRBJ1-1,CASSHRTGGAGWPFF,TGTGCCAGCAGCCACCGGACAGGGGGCGCAGGCTGGCCTTTCTTT
.,TRBD2,TRBV13,TRBJ2-7,CASSLGSLAGDEQYF,TGTGCCAGCAGCTTAGGCTCTCTAGCGGGAGACGAGCAGTACTTC
.,TRBD1,TRBV19,TRBJ1-2,CASSIGTGDGYTF,TGTGCCAGTAGTATAGGGACAGGGGATGGCTACACCTTC
many,.,TRBV11-2,TRBJ1-2,CASSLGQINGYTF,TGTGCCAGCAGCTTAGGCCAGATTAATGGCTACACCTTC
.,.,TRBV28,TRBJ1-2,CASSFRVTNYGYTF,TGTGCCAGCAGTTTTCGCGTAACCAACTATGGCTACACCTTC
.,TRBD1,TRBV19,TRBJ1-5,CASTGTGVLGNQPQHF,TGTGCCAGTACCGGGACAGGGGTATTAGGCAATCAGCCCCAGCATTTT
.,.,TRBV19,TRBJ1-3,CASTEENSGNTIYF,TGTGCCAGTACGGAGGAAAACTCTGGAAACACCATATATTTT
.,TRBD1,TRBV11-2,TRBJ2-6,CASSHFGQGALSGANVLTF,TGTGCCAGCAGCCATTTCGGACAGGGGGCTCTCTCTGGGGCCAACGTCCTGACTTTC
.,TRBD1,TRBV2,TRBJ1-6,CASRDDRAVGNSPLHF,TGTGCCAGCAGGGACGACAGGGCAGTAGGAAATTCACCCCTCCACTTT
once,.,TRBV6-5,TRBJ1-1,CASSPLESTEAFF,TGTGCCAGCAGCCCCCTTGAGAGCACTGAAGCTTTCTTT
.,TRBD1,TRBV6-5,TRBJ1-2,CASRQGNYGYTF,TGTGCCAGCAGACAGGGGAACTATGGCTACACCTTC
.,.,TRBV13,TRBJ1-6,CASSLRGQYNSPLHF,TGTGCCAGCAGCTTACGCGGACAATATAATTCACCCCTCCACTTT
.,TRBD1,TRBV6-5,TRBJ1-2,CASSLGQGGYGYTF,TGTGCCAGCAGCCTAGGACAGGGTGGCTATGGCTACACCTTC
.,TRBD2,TRBV5-1,TRBJ2-3,CASSEKSSGRSPGTQYF,TGCGCCAGCAGCGAGAAATCTAGCGGGAGATCTCCGGGTACGCAGTATTTT
once,.,TRBV11-2,TRBJ2-6,CASSLAVSSGANVLTF,TGTGCCAGCAGCTTAGCGGTGAGCTCTGGGGCCAACGTCCTGACTTTC
once,.,TRBV19,TRBJ1-2,CASLDIDSFYGYTF,TGTGCCAGCCTTGACATAGACAGTTTCTATGGCTACACCTTC
.,.,TRBV5-1,TRBJ1-2,CASAGTSAGGYTF,TGCGCCAGCGCTGGGACGTCGGCGGGGGGCTACACCTTC
.,TRBD1,TRBV19,TRBJ1-1,CASSGTGDTEAFF,TGTGCCAGTAGCGGGACAGGGGACACTGAAGCTTTCTTT
.,.,TRBV30,TRBJ1-1,CAWSVLLNTEAFF,TGTGCCTGGAGTGTACTCTTGAACACTGAAGCTTTCTTT
.,TRBD2,TRBV4-2,TRBJ2-1,CASSQAASGSYNEQFF,TGTGCCAGCAGCCAAGCTGCTAGCGGGAGCTACAATGAGCAGTTCTTC
.,.,TRBV12-3/TRBV12-4,TRBJ1-3,CATNQGGNTIYF,TGTGCCACCAACCAGGGTGGAAACACCATATATTTT
.,TRBD1,TRBV6-5,TRBJ1-2,CASSPGTAKNYGYTF,TGTGCCAGCAGCCCCGGGACAGCAAAAAACTATGGCTACACCTTC
.,.,TRBV4-1,TRBJ1-1,CASSQGSAGGANTEAFF,TGCGCCAGCAGCCAAGGCTCTGCGGGGGGGGCGAACACTGAAGCTTTCTTT
.,TRBD1,TRBV25-1,TRBJ2-7,CASSDVPTGIYEQYF,TGTGCCAGCAGTGATGTACCGACAGGGATCTACGAGCAGTACTTC
.,TRBD1,TRBV29-1,TRBJ2-3,CSDRTGGTDTQYF,TGCAGCGACCGCACAGGGGGCACAGATACGCAGTATTTT
.,.,TRBV10-3,TRBJ2-5,CAIKGGPEAETQYF,TGTGCCATCAAGGGAGGACCGGAGGCAGAGACCCAGTACTTC
.,TRBD2,TRBV6-6,TRBJ2-7,CASSSSGGASYEQYF,TGTGCCAGCAGTTCAAGCGGGGGGGCAAGCTACGAGCAGTACTTC
once,.,TRBV5-4,TRBJ2-5,CASSLYSGHIGETQYF,TGTGCCAGCAGCCTTTATTCGGGACATATTGGGGAGACCCAGTACTTC
.,TRBD2,TRBV2,TRBJ2-7,CASKPLAGYEQYF,TGTGCCAGCAAACCATTAGCGGGTTACGAGCAGTACTTC
few,TRBD2,TRBV6-5,TRBJ2-1,CATTSGGSSYNEQFF,TGTGCCACCACTAGCGGGGGGAGCTCCTACAATGAGCAGTTCTTC
.,.,TRBV29-1,TRBJ1-5,CSVGSGRGQPQHF,TGCAGCGTTGGATCCGGGAGAGGGCAGCCCCAGCATTTT
once,TRBD2,TRBV5-4,TRBJ2-2,CASNLLAGGITGELFF,TGTGCCAGCAACCTCCTAGCGGGAGGGATCACCGGGGAGCTGTTTTTT
.,.,TRBV3-1/TRBV3-2,TRBJ2-7,CASSLARTYEQYF,TGTGCCAGCAGCCTAGCGCGGACCTACGAGCAGTACTTC